The 20 T cell receptor beta chains given below trace back to one sample, sequenced in a study of cytomegalovirus exposure and HLA in healthy donors. In the PCR, 60 Vbeta and 13 Jbeta primers were used. Clones were sequenced by immunoSEQ multiplex PCR, and TCRdb holds only the in-frame ones, with some missing. The repertoire holds approximately 100,000 clones, over 70% seen once, with 2.5% to 3% in the top ten. Sequencing was done on a sample of PBMCs. The receptors were gathered from a male donor in good health and CMV-seropositive.

V is TRBV5-1 and J is TRBJ1-2; D is uncertain. This CDR3 spans 12 amino acids. Trimming stripped 4 bases from V and 8 bases from J, with 12 bases between. CDR1 and CDR2 (germline): SGHRS, YFSETQ. DNA of the CDR3: TGCGCCAGCAGCCCCGGGGATTGGGGCTACACCTTC. This sequence encodes CASSPGDWGYTF.

The chain is built from TRBV6-5 and TRBJ1-2; TRBD1 agrees at 8 bases. The CDR3 has 13 amino acids. Germline lookup yields CDR1 MNHEY and CDR2 SVGAGI. The J segment lost 8 bases and the V segment lost 5 bases, leaving 7 bases of the junction unmatched. CDR3 in amino acids: CASSPTGGKGYTF. The CDR3 region has the DNA TGTGCCAGCAGTCCCACAGGGGGGAAAGGCTACACCTTC.

This clone turned up a few times. The chain uses TRBV15 and TRBJ2-1; 15 bases fit TRBD2. Germline V gene lookup returns CDR1 LNHNV and CDR2 YYDKDF (reference sequence). The CDR3 spans 17 residues. The trim removed 5 bases at V and 7 bases at J, leaving 9 bases unmatched. CDR3: CATSGGRGTSGGNEQFF. The CDR3 DNA reads as TGTGCCACCAGCGGCGGAAGGGGGACTAGCGGGGGGAATGAGCAGTTCTTC.

V usage is TRBV5-3 and J usage is TRBJ2-3; 7 bases are a match to TRBD2. TRBV5-3 belongs to the ORF category, with a function that is uncertain. V dropped 3 bases and J dropped 2; count of bases not matched to a gene: 12. CDR3 size: 17 residues. The CDR3 is CARSSPLSSGYTDTQYF. The CDR3 DNA reads as TGTGCCAGAAGCTCCCCTTTGTCTAGCGGTTACACAGATACGCAGTATTTT.

This clone was counted a few times. The chain carries TRBV2 and TRBJ1-1, with a weak D call TRBD1 (5 bases). The V gene's germline CDR1 is SNHLY and CDR2 FYNNEI. V lost 6 bases and J lost 0, with 8 bases in between. The CDR3 is made up of 13 amino acids. The DNA for the CDR3 is TGTGCCAGCAGCCCACAGGTGAACACTGAAGCTTTCTTT. Translating gives CASSPQVNTEAFF.

This sequence joins TRBV7-9 and TRBJ1-3; 9 bases match TRBD1. CDR1 and CDR2 (germline): SEHNR, FQNEAQ (reference sequence). Trimming removed 4 bases from V and 4 bases from J; junction bases left unmatched: 5. The CDR3 has 15 amino acids. The CDR3 DNA reads TGTGCCAGCAGCTCGACCGGGACAGGGGGAAACACCATATATTTT. This sequence encodes CASSSTGTGGNTIYF.

The rearrangement joins TRBV5-4 to TRBJ2-7; tentative D call: TRBD2 (5 bases). Trimming took off 2 bases at V and 0 bases at J, with 15 bases between the two ends. This CDR3 region has 16 residues. Germline-derived CDR1 and CDR2 are SGHNT and YYREEE (reference sequence). This CDR3 reads CASSLGGGQISYEQYF. The CDR3 coding sequence is TGTGCCAGCAGCTTAGGTGGAGGTCAAATCTCCTACGAGCAGTACTTC.

The CDR3 protein is CASIKNTEAFF. CDR3 sequence (DNA): TGTGCCAGCATCAAGAACACTGAAGCTTTCTTT. The chain recombines TRBV6-1 with TRBJ1-1; D is ambiguous. The CDR3 runs 11 residues. Germline-derived CDR1 and CDR2 are MNHNS and SASEGT. Trimming shortened V by 7 bases and J by 1 base, and 4 bases separated the two germline ends.

The V and J genes are TRBV27 and TRBJ1-2; D unclear. Germline lookup yields CDR1 MNHEY and CDR2 SMNVEV (reference sequence). The CDR3 loop spans 13 amino acids. V lost 3 bases, J lost 4 bases, and 9 bases lay in between. The chain's CDR3 is CASSLSRSYGYTF. The CDR3, as DNA: TGTGCCAGCAGTTTGTCCCGGAGCTATGGCTACACCTTC.

This sequence joins TRBV28 and TRBJ1-5; D is undetermined. V lost 3 bases to trimming and J lost 1 base, with 13 bases between them. CDR3 length: 16 residues. From germline, CDR1 is MDHEN and CDR2 SYDVKM. In nucleotides, the CDR3 is TGTGCCAGCAGTTTTGGGTCCCTAGCAAGCAATCAGCCCCAGCATTTT. Its translation is CASSFGSLASNQPQHF.

The rearrangement links TRBV6-5 to TRBJ2-7; TRBD1 might be the D (6 bases). Trimming removed 2 bases from V and 4 bases from J, with 12 bases in between. Germline V gene sequence: CDR1 MNHEY, CDR2 SVGAGI. CDR3 size: 14 residues. This CDR3 is CASSYPGQKYEQYF. CDR3 nucleotide sequence: TGTGCCAGCAGTTACCCGGGACAAAAGTACGAGCAGTACTTC.

The V gene is TRBV15, the J gene TRBJ1-1, with D uncertain. Trimming removed 3 bases at V and 2 bases at J, with 13 bases between. The length of the CDR3 is 15 residues. From germline, CDR1 is LNHNV and CDR2 YYDKDF (reference sequence). CDR3 residues: CATSSVFRGNTEAFF. The CDR3 coding sequence is TGTGCCACCAGCAGTGTCTTTCGGGGTAACACTGAAGCTTTCTTT.

This chain links TRBV6-4 with TRBJ1-4; 8 nucleotides agree with TRBD1. CDR3 size: 17 residues. CDR1 MRHNA and CDR2 SNTAGT come from the germline V gene. V gave up 2 bases and J gave up 0 bases; unmatched junction bases: 5. CDR3 loop: CASSDATGGATNEKLFF. CDR3 nucleotide sequence: TGTGCCAGCAGTGACGCTACAGGGGGTGCAACTAATGAAAAACTGTTTTTT.

This clone was seen a single time. The chain has TRBV9 and TRBJ1-1, with D possibly matching TRBD1 (5 bases). The CDR3 runs to 13 residues. CDR1 is SGDLS and CDR2 is YYNGEE in the germline V gene. The V and J ends lost 7 bases and 8 bases respectively, with 18 bases between them. The CDR3, as DNA: TGTGCCAGCGTGCCCCTTAGGACACAAGAAGCTTTCTTT. Translation: CASVPLRTQEAFF.

CDR3 protein: CASSPEPDYYEQYF. Here the CDR3 DNA reads TGTGCCAGCAGCCCCGAGCCTGACTACTACGAGCAGTACTTC. The chain couples TRBV5-5 to TRBJ2-7, with D maybe TRBD2 (5 bases). The germline V gene has CDR1 SGHKS and CDR2 YYEKEE (reference sequence). This CDR3 has 14 residues. V was cut by 4 bases and J by 3 bases, with 14 bases left in between.

In its sample, this clone was seen once. CDR3 region: CASSSPRYYEQYF. CDR3 DNA: TGTGCCAGCAGTTCTCCTCGCTACTACGAGCAGTACTTC. The rearrangement links TRBV7-2 to TRBJ2-7; the D is unclear. Trimming pared 6 bases from V and 3 bases from J, leaving 12 bases between. There are 13 residues in the CDR3. Germline CDR1 SGHTA, CDR2 FQGNSA.

The chain carries TRBV5-4 and TRBJ1-5; D remains ambiguous. Trimming cost V 4 bases and J 3 bases, with 14 bases left between them. This CDR3 contains 15 residues. Germline CDR1 and CDR2: SGHNT and YYREEE (reference sequence). CDR3 sequence: CASSQGGGNNQPQHF. As DNA, the CDR3 is TGTGCCAGCAGCCAAGGAGGAGGGAACAATCAGCCCCAGCATTTT.

This chain uses TRBV27 with TRBJ2-7, with a tentative D call TRBD2 (6 bases). CDR3 length: 14 amino acids. Germline lookup yields CDR1 MNHEY and CDR2 SMNVEV (reference sequence). V was clipped by 5 bases and J by 3 bases, with 14 bases between them. For the CDR3, the DNA is TGTGCCAGCAGTCCCCCGGAGGAGGGCTACGAGCAGTACTTC. As protein: CASSPPEEGYEQYF.

CDR3 in DNA: TGTGCCAGCAGCTCCGGCTCCTATAATTCACCCCTCCACTTT. Translated, it gives CASSSGSYNSPLHF. This rearrangement joins TRBV7-3 to TRBJ1-6; no reliable D call. V was pared by 4 bases and J by 0 bases, with 4 bases between. Germline CDR1 and CDR2: SGHTA and FQGTGA. The CDR3 contains 14 residues. Full variable domain (rest looked up from reference TRBV7-3 and TRBJ1-6): GAGVSQTPSNKVTEKGKYVELRCDPISGHTALYWYRQSLGQGPEFLIYFQGTGAADDSGLPNDRFFAVRPEGSVSTLKIQRTERGDSAVYLCASSSGSYNSPLHFGNGTRLTVT.

J is TRBJ1-2 and V is TRBV7-9, with D possibly TRBD1 on 6 matching bases. The V and J ends lost 7 bases and 5 bases respectively, with 17 bases between them. Germline V gene sequence: CDR1 SEHNR, CDR2 FQNEAQ (reference sequence). This CDR3 is built from 14 residues. CDR3 region: CASTDDTGFYGYTF. As DNA, the CDR3 is TGTGCCAGCACCGATGATACAGGGTTTTATGGCTACACCTTC.